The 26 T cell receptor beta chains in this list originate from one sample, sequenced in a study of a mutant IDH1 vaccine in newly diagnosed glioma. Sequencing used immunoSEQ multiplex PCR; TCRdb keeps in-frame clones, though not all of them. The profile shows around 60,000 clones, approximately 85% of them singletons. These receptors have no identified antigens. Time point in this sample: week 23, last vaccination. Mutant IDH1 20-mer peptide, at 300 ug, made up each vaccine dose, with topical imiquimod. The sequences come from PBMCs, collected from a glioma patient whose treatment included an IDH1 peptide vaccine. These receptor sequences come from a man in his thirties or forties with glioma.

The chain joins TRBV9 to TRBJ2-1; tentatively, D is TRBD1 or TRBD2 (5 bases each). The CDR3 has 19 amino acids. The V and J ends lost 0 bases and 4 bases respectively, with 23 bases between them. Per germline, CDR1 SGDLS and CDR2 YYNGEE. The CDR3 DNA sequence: TGTGCCAGCAGCGTAGCTACTTGGTGGGGGACGACAAGATACAATGAGCAGTTCTTC. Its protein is CASSVATWWGTTRYNEQFF.

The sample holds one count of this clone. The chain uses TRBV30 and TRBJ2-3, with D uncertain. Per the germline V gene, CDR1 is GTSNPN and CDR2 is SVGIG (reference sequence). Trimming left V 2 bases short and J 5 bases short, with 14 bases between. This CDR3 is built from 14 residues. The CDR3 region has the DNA TGTGCCTGGAGTCCTGACCCGGTCATAGATACGCAGTATTTT. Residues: CAWSPDPVIDTQYF.

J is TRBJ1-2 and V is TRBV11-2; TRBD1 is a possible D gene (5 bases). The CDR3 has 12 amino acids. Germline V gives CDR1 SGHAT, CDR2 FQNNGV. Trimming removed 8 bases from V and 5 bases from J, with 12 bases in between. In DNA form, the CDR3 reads TGTGCCAGCTGGGACCTTCAATATGGCTACACCTTC. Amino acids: CASWDLQYGYTF. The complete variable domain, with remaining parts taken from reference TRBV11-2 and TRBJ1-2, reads EAGVAQSPRYKIIEKRQSVAFWCNPISGHATLYWYQQILGQGPKLLIQFQNNGVVDDSQLPKDRFSAERLKGVDSTLKIQPAKLEDSAVYLCASWDLQYGYTFGSGTRLTVV.

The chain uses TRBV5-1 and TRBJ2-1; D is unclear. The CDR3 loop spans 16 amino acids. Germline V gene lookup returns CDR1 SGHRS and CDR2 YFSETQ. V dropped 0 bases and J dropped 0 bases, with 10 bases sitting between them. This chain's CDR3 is CASSLAGTGSYNEQFF. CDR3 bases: TGCGCCAGCAGCTTGGCCGGTACCGGCTCCTACAATGAGCAGTTCTTC.

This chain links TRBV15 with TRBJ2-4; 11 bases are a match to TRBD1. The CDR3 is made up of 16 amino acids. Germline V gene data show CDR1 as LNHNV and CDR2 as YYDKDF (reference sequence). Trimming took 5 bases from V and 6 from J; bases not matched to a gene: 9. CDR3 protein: CATSLGTGGRANIQYF. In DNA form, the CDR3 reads TGTGCCACCAGCTTGGGGACAGGGGGAAGAGCAAACATTCAGTACTTC.

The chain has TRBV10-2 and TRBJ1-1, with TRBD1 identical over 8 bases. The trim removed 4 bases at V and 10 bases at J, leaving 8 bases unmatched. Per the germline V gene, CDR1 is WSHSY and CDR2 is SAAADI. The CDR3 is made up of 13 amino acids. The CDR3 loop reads CASSVQGVLGAFF. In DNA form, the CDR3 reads TGCGCCAGCAGTGTACAGGGGGTTTTGGGAGCTTTCTTT.

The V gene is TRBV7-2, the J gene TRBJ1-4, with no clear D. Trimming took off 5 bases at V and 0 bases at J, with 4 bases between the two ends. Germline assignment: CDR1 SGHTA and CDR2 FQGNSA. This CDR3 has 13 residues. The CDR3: CASSLPTNEKLFF. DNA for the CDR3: TGTGCCAGCAGCCTTCCAACTAATGAAAAACTGTTTTTT.

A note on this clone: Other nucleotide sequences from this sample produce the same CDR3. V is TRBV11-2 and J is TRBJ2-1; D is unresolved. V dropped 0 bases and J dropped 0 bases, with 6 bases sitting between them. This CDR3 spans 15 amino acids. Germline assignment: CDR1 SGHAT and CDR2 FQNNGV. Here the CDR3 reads CASSLDLSSYNEQFF. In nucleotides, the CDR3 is TGTGCCAGCAGCTTAGATCTAAGCTCCTACAATGAGCAGTTCTTC.

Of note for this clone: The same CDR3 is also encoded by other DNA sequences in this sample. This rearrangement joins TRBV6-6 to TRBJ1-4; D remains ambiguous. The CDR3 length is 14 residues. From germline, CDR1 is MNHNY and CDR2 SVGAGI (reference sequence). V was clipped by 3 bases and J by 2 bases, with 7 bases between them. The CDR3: CASSYLGTNEKLFF. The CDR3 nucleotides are TGTGCCAGCAGTTATCTGGGGACTAATGAAAAACTGTTTTTT.

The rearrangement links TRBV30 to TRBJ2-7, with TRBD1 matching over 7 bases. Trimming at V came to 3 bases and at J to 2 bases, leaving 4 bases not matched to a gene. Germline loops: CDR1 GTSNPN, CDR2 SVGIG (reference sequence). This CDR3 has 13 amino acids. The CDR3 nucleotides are TGTGCCTGGAGCTGGGACAGAGCCTACGAGCAGTACTTC. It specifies CAWSWDRAYEQYF.

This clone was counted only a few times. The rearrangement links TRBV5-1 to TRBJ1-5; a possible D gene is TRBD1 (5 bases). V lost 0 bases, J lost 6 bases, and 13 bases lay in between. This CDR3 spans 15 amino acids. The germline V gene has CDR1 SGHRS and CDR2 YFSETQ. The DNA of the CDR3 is TGCGCCAGCAGCTTGGGCGATACCGACAGTCAGCCCCAGCATTTT. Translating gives CASSLGDTDSQPQHF.

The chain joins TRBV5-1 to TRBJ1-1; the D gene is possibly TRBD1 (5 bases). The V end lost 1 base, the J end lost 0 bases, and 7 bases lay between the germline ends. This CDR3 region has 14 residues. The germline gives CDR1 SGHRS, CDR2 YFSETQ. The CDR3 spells CASSLWDLNTEAFF. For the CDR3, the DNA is TGCGCCAGCAGCTTGTGGGACCTGAACACTGAAGCTTTCTTT.

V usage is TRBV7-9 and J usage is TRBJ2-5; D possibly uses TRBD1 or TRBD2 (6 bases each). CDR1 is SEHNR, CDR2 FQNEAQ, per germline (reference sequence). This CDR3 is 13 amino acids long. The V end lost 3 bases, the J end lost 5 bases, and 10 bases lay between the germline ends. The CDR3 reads CASSFQGGETQYF. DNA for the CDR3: TGTGCCAGCAGCTTCCAAGGGGGGGAGACCCAGTACTTC.

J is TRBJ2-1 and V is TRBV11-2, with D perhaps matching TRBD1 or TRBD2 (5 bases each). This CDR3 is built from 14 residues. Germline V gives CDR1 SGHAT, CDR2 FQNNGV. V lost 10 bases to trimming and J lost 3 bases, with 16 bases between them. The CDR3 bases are TGTGCCACCGCCCCCGGGACGTACTACAATGAGCAGTTCTTC. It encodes CATAPGTYYNEQFF.

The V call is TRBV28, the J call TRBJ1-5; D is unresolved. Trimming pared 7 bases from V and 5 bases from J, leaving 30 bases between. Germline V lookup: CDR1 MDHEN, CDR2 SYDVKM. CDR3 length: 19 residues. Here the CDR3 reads CASNYLFSRYGGRDQPQHF. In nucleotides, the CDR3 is TGTGCCAGCAACTACCTTTTCAGCCGTTACGGTGGTAGGGATCAGCCCCAGCATTTT.

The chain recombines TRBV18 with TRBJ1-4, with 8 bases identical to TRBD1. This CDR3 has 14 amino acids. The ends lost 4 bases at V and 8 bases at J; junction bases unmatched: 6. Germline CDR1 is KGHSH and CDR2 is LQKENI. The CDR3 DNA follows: TGTGCCAGCTCACTACAGGGGGAATTCGAAAAACTGTTTTTT. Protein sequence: CASSLQGEFEKLFF.

CDR3 DNA sequence: TGTGCCGCCAAGTCCGGGACAGCCCCCGTGGTTGGCGGCTACACCTTC. Translating it yields CAAKSGTAPVVGGYTF. V gene TRBV19 combines with J gene TRBJ1-2, with 7 bases that match TRBD1. This CDR3 contains 16 residues. J gave up 8 bases and V 11 bases, and 23 bases lay outside the gene matches. Germline V gene lookup returns CDR1 LNHDA and CDR2 SQIVND (reference sequence).

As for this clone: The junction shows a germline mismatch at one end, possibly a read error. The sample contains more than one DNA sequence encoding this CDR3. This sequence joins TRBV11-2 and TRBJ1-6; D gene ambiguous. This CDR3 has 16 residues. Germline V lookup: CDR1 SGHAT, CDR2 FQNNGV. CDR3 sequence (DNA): TGTGCCAGCAGACTGAACAAGGGTTCCTATAATTCACCCCTCCACTTC. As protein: CASRLNKGSYNSPLHF.

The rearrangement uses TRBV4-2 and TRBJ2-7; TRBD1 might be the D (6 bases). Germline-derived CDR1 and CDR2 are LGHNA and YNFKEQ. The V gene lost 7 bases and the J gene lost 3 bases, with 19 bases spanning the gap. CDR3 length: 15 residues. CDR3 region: CASKDSQGTGYEQYF. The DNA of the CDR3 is TGTGCCAGCAAGGACAGTCAGGGTACAGGCTACGAGCAGTACTTC.

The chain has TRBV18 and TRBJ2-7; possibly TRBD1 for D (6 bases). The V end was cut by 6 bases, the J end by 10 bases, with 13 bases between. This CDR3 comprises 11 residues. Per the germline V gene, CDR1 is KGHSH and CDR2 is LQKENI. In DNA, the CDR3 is TGTGCCAGCTCCGGGCAGGGGAAACAGTACTTC. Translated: CASSGQGKQYF.

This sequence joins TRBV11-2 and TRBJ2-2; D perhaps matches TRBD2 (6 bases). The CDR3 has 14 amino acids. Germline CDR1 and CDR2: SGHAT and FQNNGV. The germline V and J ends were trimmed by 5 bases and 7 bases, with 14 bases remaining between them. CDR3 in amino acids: CASSNGGRGGELFF. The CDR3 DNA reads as TGTGCCAGCAGCAACGGGGGTCGTGGCGGGGAGCTGTTTTTT.

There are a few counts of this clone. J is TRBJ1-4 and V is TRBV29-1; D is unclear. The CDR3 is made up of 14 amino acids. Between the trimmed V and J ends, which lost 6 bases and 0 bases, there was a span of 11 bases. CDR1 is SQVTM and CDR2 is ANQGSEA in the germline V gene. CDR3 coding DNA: TGCAGCGTCGGTAGAGTCGCAACTAATGAAAAACTGTTTTTT. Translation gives CSVGRVATNEKLFF.

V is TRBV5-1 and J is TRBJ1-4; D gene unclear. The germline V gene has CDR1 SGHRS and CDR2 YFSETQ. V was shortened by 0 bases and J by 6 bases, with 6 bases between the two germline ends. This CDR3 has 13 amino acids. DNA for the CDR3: TGCGCCAGCAGCTTGGGTGGTGATGAAAAACTGTTTTTT. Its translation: CASSLGGDEKLFF.

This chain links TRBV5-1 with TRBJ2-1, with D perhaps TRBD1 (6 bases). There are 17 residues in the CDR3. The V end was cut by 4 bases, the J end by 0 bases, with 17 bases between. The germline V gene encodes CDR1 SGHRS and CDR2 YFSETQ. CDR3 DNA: TGCGCCAGCAGCGCCCAAACTAACAGGGACTCCTACAATGAGCAGTTCTTC. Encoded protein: CASSAQTNRDSYNEQFF. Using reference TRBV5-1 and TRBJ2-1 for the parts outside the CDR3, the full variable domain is KAGVTQTPRYLIKTRGQQVTLSCSPISGHRSVSWYQQTPGQGLQFLFEYFSETQRNKGNFPGRFSGRQFSNSRSEMNVSTLELGDSALYLCASSAQTNRDSYNEQFFGPGTRLTVL.

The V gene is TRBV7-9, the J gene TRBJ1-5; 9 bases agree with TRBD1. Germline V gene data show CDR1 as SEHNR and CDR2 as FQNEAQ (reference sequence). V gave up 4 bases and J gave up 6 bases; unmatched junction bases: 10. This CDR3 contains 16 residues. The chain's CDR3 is CASSYGGQGNFQPQHF. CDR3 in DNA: TGTGCCAGCAGCTATGGAGGACAGGGGAATTTTCAGCCCCAGCATTTT.

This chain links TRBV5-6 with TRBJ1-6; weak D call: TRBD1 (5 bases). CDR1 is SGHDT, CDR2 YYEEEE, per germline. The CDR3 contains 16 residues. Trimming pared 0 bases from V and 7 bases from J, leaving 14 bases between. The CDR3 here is CASSLALDIVNSPLHF. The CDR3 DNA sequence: TGTGCCAGCAGCTTGGCCCTGGACATAGTAAATTCACCCCTCCACTTT.